The rows below give T cell receptor beta chains drawn from one sample of a study of cytomegalovirus exposure and HLA in healthy donors. Clones were sequenced by immunoSEQ multiplex PCR, and TCRdb holds only the in-frame ones, with some missing. In the table there are around 240,000 clones, around 80% of which are singletons. Sequencing was carried out using PBMCs. All receptors come from a woman aged 40 to 50 in good health and CMV-seropositive. Both conserved end residues are part of each CDR3. D genes are given only for firm matches. Clone size is given for some rows only: seen once, a few or many times, or a class if the clone is expanded.

d_call: .
v_call: TRBV28
clone_size: .
j_call: TRBJ1-1
cdr3_nt: TGTGCCAGCTGCGTCATGAACACTGAAGCTTTCTTT
cdr3_aa: CASCVMNTEAFF

d_call: TRBD1
v_call: TRBV7-2
clone_size: .
j_call: TRBJ1-2
cdr3_nt: TGTGCCAGCAGCCCCCCCACAGGGGGCTATGGCTACACCTTC
cdr3_aa: CASSPPTGGYGYTF

d_call: TRBD1
v_call: TRBV7-9
clone_size: .
j_call: TRBJ2-7
cdr3_nt: TGTGCCAGCAGCCACCGGGACAGCAACTACGAGCAGTACTTC
cdr3_aa: CASSHRDSNYEQYF

d_call: TRBD1
v_call: TRBV29-1
clone_size: .
j_call: TRBJ1-2
cdr3_nt: TGCAGCGTGCCGGAGACAGGGGGTACCTTAGGCTACACCTTC
cdr3_aa: CSVPETGGTLGYTF

d_call: .
v_call: TRBV7-6
clone_size: few
j_call: TRBJ1-1
cdr3_nt: TGTGCCAGCAGCGCCACAGGTACCATGAACACTGAAGCTTTCTTT
cdr3_aa: CASSATGTMNTEAFF

d_call: .
v_call: TRBV7-2
clone_size: .
j_call: TRBJ2-7
cdr3_nt: TGTGCCAGCAGCTCTATGATGACGTTTGTATCGGGCGAGCAGTACTTC
cdr3_aa: CASSSMMTFVSGEQYF

d_call: TRBD2
v_call: TRBV11-2
clone_size: .
j_call: TRBJ2-7
cdr3_nt: TGTGCCAGCAGCTTGACTAGCTATCTATACGAGCAGTACTTC
cdr3_aa: CASSLTSYLYEQYF

d_call: TRBD2
v_call: TRBV5-1
clone_size: .
j_call: TRBJ2-7
cdr3_nt: TGCGCCAGCAGCATCGATGAGCGGGGGAACTACGAGCAGTACTTC
cdr3_aa: CASSIDERGNYEQYF

d_call: TRBD1
v_call: TRBV10-3
clone_size: .
j_call: TRBJ1-5
cdr3_nt: TGTGCCATTGGACAGGGCCCCGATCAGCCCCAGCATTTT
cdr3_aa: CAIGQGPDQPQHF

d_call: .
v_call: TRBV4-3
clone_size: .
j_call: TRBJ2-3
cdr3_nt: TGCGCCAGCAGCCAAGATAAGCCCACAGATACGCAGTATTTT
cdr3_aa: CASSQDKPTDTQYF

d_call: TRBD1
v_call: TRBV5-1
clone_size: .
j_call: TRBJ2-5
cdr3_nt: TGCGCCAGCAGCTTAGTGGGGACAGGGAAGGAAGAGACCCAGTACTTC
cdr3_aa: CASSLVGTGKEETQYF

d_call: .
v_call: TRBV5-4
clone_size: .
j_call: TRBJ2-1
cdr3_nt: TGTGCCAGCAGCTTGGACAGCAGCTCCTACAATGAGCAGTTCTTC
cdr3_aa: CASSLDSSSYNEQFF

d_call: .
v_call: TRBV6-1
clone_size: .
j_call: TRBJ2-7
cdr3_nt: TGTGCCAGCCAACCGGACACGTGGACCCACGAGCAGTACTTC
cdr3_aa: CASQPDTWTHEQYF

d_call: .
v_call: TRBV5-8
clone_size: few
j_call: TRBJ2-1
cdr3_nt: TGTGCCAGCAGCTTGGCCATTCGATCCGGACACTATTACAATGAGCAGTTCTTC
cdr3_aa: CASSLAIRSGHYYNEQFF

d_call: TRBD1
v_call: TRBV7-8
clone_size: .
j_call: TRBJ1-1
cdr3_nt: TGTGCCAGCAGCCGGCGACAGGGAGCTAGTGAAGCTTTCTTT
cdr3_aa: CASSRRQGASEAFF

d_call: TRBD2
v_call: TRBV6-5
clone_size: .
j_call: TRBJ2-1
cdr3_nt: TGTGCCAGCACCCGGGGGGAAGAGCAGTTCTTC
cdr3_aa: CASTRGEEQFF

d_call: .
v_call: TRBV6-5
clone_size: .
j_call: TRBJ2-7
cdr3_nt: TGTGCCAGCAGTTACGGCGACTCATCCTACGAGCAGTACTTC
cdr3_aa: CASSYGDSSYEQYF

d_call: .
v_call: TRBV6-1
clone_size: .
j_call: TRBJ1-3
cdr3_nt: TGTGCCACAACCCGAGGGAAGAGCTCTGGAAACACCATATATTTT
cdr3_aa: CATTRGKSSGNTIYF

d_call: TRBD2
v_call: TRBV28
clone_size: .
j_call: TRBJ2-1
cdr3_nt: TGTGCCAGCAGTTTAGAAGGACTAGCGGCAAATTACAATGAGCAGTTCTTC
cdr3_aa: CASSLEGLAANYNEQFF

d_call: .
v_call: TRBV11-2
clone_size: once
j_call: TRBJ1-5
cdr3_nt: TGTGCCAGCAGCTTAGGAGGGAAAGGGAGTAGTAATCAGCCCCAGCATTTT
cdr3_aa: CASSLGGKGSSNQPQHF

d_call: .
v_call: TRBV7-9
clone_size: .
j_call: TRBJ2-7
cdr3_nt: TGTGCCAGCGTCCTGCAGGGGGGTGGATACGAGCAGTACTTC
cdr3_aa: CASVLQGGGYEQYF

d_call: .
v_call: TRBV6-9
clone_size: .
j_call: TRBJ1-1
cdr3_nt: TGTGCCAGCAGTCCACCCCCCGACAAGGCCCATATCACAATGAACACTGAAGCTTTCTTT
cdr3_aa: CASSPPPDKAHITMNTEAFF

d_call: .
v_call: TRBV30
clone_size: .
j_call: TRBJ1-5
cdr3_nt: TGTGCCTGGAGTGTACAGGGCAATCAGCCCCAGCATTTT
cdr3_aa: CAWSVQGNQPQHF

d_call: .
v_call: TRBV11-2
clone_size: .
j_call: TRBJ1-1
cdr3_nt: TGTGCCAGCAGCTTTGGGGCAGGGGCGAACACTGAAGCTTTCTTT
cdr3_aa: CASSFGAGANTEAFF

d_call: .
v_call: TRBV29-1
clone_size: .
j_call: TRBJ2-7
cdr3_nt: TGCAGCGTTGAAGATGGCCCAGGGTGGGTGGGCGAGCAGTACTTC
cdr3_aa: CSVEDGPGWVGEQYF

d_call: TRBD2
v_call: TRBV12-5
clone_size: .
j_call: TRBJ2-5
cdr3_nt: TGTGCTAGTGGTTTTATCACTAGCGGGGGACAAGAGACCCAGTACTTC
cdr3_aa: CASGFITSGGQETQYF

d_call: .
v_call: TRBV13
clone_size: .
j_call: TRBJ2-7
cdr3_nt: TGTGCCAGCAGCCCCGACCAGGGGAACGAGCAGTACTTC
cdr3_aa: CASSPDQGNEQYF

d_call: .
v_call: TRBV19
clone_size: once
j_call: TRBJ2-1
cdr3_nt: TGTGTACAGCTCCTTGAGAATGAGCAGTTCTTC
cdr3_aa: CVQLLENEQFF

d_call: TRBD1
v_call: TRBV7-9
clone_size: .
j_call: TRBJ1-2
cdr3_nt: TGTTCCAGCACGTTAGGGGGCGGATTCGGCTACACCTTC
cdr3_aa: CSSTLGGGFGYTF

d_call: .
v_call: TRBV7-9
clone_size: .
j_call: TRBJ2-7
cdr3_nt: TGTGCCAGCAGCTTAGGGAGTCCCGCCTACGAGCAGTACTTC
cdr3_aa: CASSLGSPAYEQYF

d_call: TRBD2
v_call: TRBV7-8
clone_size: .
j_call: TRBJ2-7
cdr3_nt: TGTGCCAGCATCCTAGTGGGGGGGAGGGCCTCCTACGAGCAGTACTTC
cdr3_aa: CASILVGGRASYEQYF

d_call: .
v_call: TRBV10-3
clone_size: .
j_call: TRBJ2-2
cdr3_nt: TGTGCCATCAGTGAGCGACTTGAGCTGTTTTTT
cdr3_aa: CAISERLELFF

d_call: .
v_call: TRBV6-1
clone_size: .
j_call: TRBJ1-1
cdr3_nt: TGTGCCAGCAGTGAAGCGGGCAGGGACACTGAAGCTTTTTTT
cdr3_aa: CASSEAGRDTEAFF

d_call: .
v_call: TRBV4-3
clone_size: .
j_call: TRBJ2-1
cdr3_nt: TGCGCCAGCAGCCTCTCCCCCCTACGGGAGCAGTTCTTC
cdr3_aa: CASSLSPLREQFF

d_call: .
v_call: TRBV2
clone_size: .
j_call: TRBJ1-1
cdr3_nt: TGTGCCAGCAATTTTGTGGGACAGAACACTGAAGCTTTCTTT
cdr3_aa: CASNFVGQNTEAFF

d_call: .
v_call: TRBV4-3
clone_size: .
j_call: TRBJ2-1
cdr3_nt: TGCGCCAGCAGCCAAGAGGGGCGGGGGCGATTAGATGAGCAGTTCTTC
cdr3_aa: CASSQEGRGRLDEQFF

d_call: TRBD2
v_call: TRBV6-5
clone_size: .
j_call: TRBJ2-7
cdr3_nt: TGTGCCAGCAGAGGCCGGGGGGCCTACGAGCAGTACTTC
cdr3_aa: CASRGRGAYEQYF

d_call: .
v_call: TRBV7-9
clone_size: once
j_call: TRBJ1-6
cdr3_nt: TGTGCCAGCAGCTCCTCGGGGGGCCCCTATAATTCACCCCTCCACTTT
cdr3_aa: CASSSSGGPYNSPLHF

d_call: .
v_call: TRBV9
clone_size: .
j_call: TRBJ2-5
cdr3_nt: TGTGCCAGCAGCGTAGCTATTGGGGGGTTACAAGAGACCCAGTACTTC
cdr3_aa: CASSVAIGGLQETQYF

d_call: .
v_call: TRBV25-1
clone_size: few
j_call: TRBJ1-1
cdr3_nt: TGTGCCAGCAGAGACGCGGACACTGAAGCTTTCTTT
cdr3_aa: CASRDADTEAFF

d_call: .
v_call: TRBV5-6
clone_size: .
j_call: TRBJ2-1
cdr3_nt: TGTGCCAGCAGCCCTGGGACATTTTACAATGAGCAGTTCTTC
cdr3_aa: CASSPGTFYNEQFF

d_call: TRBD1
v_call: TRBV4-3
clone_size: .
j_call: TRBJ2-7
cdr3_nt: TGCGCCAGCAGCCAGGACAGGGCAAAAGGCTCCTACGAGCAGTACTTC
cdr3_aa: CASSQDRAKGSYEQYF

d_call: .
v_call: TRBV7-3
clone_size: .
j_call: TRBJ1-1
cdr3_nt: TGTGCCAGCAGCTTAAATGGCGGTTCTCTCACTGAAGCTTTCTTT
cdr3_aa: CASSLNGGSLTEAFF

d_call: .
v_call: TRBV5-5
clone_size: .
j_call: TRBJ2-1
cdr3_nt: TGTGCCAGCAGCTTGAGAGCGGGACAGGCCTACAATGAGCAGTTCTTC
cdr3_aa: CASSLRAGQAYNEQFF

d_call: TRBD1
v_call: TRBV7-6
clone_size: .
j_call: TRBJ1-1
cdr3_nt: TGTGCCAGCAGCTCTAACAGGGGTGGGACTGAAGCTTTCTTT
cdr3_aa: CASSSNRGGTEAFF